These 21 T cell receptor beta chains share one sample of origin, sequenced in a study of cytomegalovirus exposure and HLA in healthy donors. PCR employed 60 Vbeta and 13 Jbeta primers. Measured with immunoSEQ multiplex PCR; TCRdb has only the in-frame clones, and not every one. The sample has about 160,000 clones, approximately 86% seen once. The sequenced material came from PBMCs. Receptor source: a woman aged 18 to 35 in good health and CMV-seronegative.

This CDR3 reads CASSLGGTGTYGYTF. DNA for the CDR3: TGTGCCAGCAGCTTAGGTGGGACAGGGACCTATGGCTACACCTTC. This chain connects TRBV7-9 to TRBJ1-2; 9 bases match TRBD1. CDR1 is SEHNR and CDR2 is FQNEAQ in the germline V gene (reference sequence). The CDR3 extends over 15 amino acids. V shed 1 base and J 4 bases; nucleotides not matched to a gene: 4.

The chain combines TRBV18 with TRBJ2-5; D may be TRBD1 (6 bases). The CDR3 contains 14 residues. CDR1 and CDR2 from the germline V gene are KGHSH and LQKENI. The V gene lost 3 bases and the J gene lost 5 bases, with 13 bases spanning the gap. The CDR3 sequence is CASSPTGGGETQYF. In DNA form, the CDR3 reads TGTGCCAGCTCACCGACAGGTGGCGGGGAGACCCAGTACTTC. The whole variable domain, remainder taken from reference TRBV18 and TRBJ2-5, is NAGVMQNPRHLVRRRGQEARLRCSPMKGHSHVYWYRQLPEEGLKFMVYLQKENIIDESGMPKERFSAEFPKEGPSILRIQQVVRGDSAAYFCASSPTGGGETQYFGPGTRLLVL.

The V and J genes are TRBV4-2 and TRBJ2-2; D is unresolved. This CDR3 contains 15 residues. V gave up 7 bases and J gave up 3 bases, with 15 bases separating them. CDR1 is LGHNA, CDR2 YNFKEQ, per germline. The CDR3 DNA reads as TGTGCCAGCACCTCTGGTAGCACCCACACCGGGGAGCTGTTTTTT. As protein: CASTSGSTHTGELFF.

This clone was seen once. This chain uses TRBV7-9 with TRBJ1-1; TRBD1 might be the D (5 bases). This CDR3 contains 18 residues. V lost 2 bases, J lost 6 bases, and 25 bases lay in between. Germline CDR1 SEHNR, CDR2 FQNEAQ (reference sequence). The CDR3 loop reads CASSLYTRGKRRLAEAFF. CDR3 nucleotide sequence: TGTGCCAGCAGCTTATATACTCGGGGGAAACGTCGTCTCGCTGAAGCTTTCTTT.

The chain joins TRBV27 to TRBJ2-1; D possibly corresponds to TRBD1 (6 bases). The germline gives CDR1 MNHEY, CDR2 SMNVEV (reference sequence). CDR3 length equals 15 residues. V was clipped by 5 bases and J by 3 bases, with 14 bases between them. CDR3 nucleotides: TGTGCCAGCAGTGCCTCCGGGACAAGCTACAATGAGCAGTTCTTC. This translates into CASSASGTSYNEQFF.

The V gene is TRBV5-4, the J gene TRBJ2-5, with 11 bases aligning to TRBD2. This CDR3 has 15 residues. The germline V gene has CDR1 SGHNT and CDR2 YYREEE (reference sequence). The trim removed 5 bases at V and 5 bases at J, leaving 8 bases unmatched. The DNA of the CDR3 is TGTGCCAGCAGATTCCTACTAGCGGGGGTGGAGACCCAGTACTTC. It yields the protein CASRFLLAGVETQYF.

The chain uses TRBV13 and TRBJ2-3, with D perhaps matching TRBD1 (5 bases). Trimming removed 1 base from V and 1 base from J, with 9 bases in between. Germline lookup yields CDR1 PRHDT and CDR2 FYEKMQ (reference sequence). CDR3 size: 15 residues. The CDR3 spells CASSLVGAGTDTQYF. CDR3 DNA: TGTGCCAGCAGCTTAGTAGGGGCTGGCACAGATACGCAGTATTTT.

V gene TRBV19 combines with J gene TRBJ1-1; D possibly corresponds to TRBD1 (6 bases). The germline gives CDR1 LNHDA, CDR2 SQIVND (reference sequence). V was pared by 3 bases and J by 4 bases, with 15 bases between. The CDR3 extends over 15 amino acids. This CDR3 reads CASSIPGAYGTEAFF. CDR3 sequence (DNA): TGTGCCAGTAGTATTCCAGGGGCATACGGCACTGAAGCTTTCTTT.

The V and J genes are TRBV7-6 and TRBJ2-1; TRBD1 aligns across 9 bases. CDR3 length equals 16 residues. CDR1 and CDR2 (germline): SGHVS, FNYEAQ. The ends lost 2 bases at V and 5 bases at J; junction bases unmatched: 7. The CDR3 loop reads CASSLLGQGSHNEQFF. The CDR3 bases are TGTGCCAGCAGCTTACTGGGACAGGGTAGCCACAATGAGCAGTTCTTC.

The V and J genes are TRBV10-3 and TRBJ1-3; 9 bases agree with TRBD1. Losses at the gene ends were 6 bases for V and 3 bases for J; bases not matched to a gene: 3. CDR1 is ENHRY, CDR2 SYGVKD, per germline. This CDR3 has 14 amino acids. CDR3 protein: CAIREDRGGNTIYF. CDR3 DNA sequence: TGTGCCATCAGGGAGGACAGGGGTGGAAACACCATATATTTT.

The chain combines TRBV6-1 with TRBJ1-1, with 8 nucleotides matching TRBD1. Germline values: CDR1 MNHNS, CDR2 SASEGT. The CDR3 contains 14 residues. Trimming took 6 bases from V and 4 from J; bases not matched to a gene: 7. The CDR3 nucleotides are TGTGCCAGCAGGGAAACAGGGGGGGGCACTGAAGCTTTCTTT. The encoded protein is CASRETGGGTEAFF.

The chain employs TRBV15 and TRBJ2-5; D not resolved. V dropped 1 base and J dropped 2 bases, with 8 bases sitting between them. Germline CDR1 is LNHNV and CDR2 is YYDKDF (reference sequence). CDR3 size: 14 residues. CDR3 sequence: CATSRVSEQETQYF. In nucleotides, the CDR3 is TGTGCCACCAGCAGAGTGTCCGAGCAAGAGACCCAGTACTTC.

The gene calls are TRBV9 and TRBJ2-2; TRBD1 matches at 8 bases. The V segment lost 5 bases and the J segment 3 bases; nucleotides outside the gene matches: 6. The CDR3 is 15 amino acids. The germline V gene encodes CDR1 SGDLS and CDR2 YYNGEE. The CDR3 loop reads CASSKGQVDTGELFF. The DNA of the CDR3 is TGTGCCAGCAGTAAGGGACAGGTAGACACCGGGGAGCTGTTTTTT.

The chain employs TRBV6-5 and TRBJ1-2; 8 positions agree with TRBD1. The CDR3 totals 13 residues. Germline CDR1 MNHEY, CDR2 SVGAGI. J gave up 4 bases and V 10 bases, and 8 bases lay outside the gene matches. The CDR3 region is CATGQGLSYGYTF. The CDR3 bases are TGTGCCACAGGACAGGGCCTCTCCTATGGCTACACCTTC.

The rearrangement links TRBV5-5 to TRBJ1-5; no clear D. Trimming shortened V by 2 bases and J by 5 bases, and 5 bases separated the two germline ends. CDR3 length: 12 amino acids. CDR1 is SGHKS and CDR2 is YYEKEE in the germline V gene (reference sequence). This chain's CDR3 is CASSLLDQPQHF. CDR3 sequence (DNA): TGTGCCAGCAGCTTACTCGATCAGCCCCAGCATTTT.

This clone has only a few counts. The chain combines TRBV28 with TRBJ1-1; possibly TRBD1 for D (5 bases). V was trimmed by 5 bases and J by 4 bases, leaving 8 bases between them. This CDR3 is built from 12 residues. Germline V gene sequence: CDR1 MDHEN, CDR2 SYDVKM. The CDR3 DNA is TGTGCCAGCAGTCAGGGAAGCACTGAAGCTTTCTTT. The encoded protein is CASSQGSTEAFF.

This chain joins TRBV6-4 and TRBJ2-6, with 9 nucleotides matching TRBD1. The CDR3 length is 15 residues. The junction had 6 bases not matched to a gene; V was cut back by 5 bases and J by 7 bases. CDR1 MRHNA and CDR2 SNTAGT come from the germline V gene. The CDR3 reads CASSPQGADANVLTF. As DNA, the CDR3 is TGTGCCAGCAGTCCACAGGGGGCGGACGCCAACGTCCTGACTTTC.

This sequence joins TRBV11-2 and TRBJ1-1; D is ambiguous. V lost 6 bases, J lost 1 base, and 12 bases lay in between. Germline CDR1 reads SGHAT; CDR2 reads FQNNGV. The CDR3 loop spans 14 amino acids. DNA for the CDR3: TGTGCCAGCAGTTCCCCTCGGGGGAACACTGAAGCTTTCTTT. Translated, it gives CASSSPRGNTEAFF.

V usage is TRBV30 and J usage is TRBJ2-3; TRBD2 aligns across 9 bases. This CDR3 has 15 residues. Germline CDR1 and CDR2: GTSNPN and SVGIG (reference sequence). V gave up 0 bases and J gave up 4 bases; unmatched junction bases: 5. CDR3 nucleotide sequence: TGTGCCTGGAGTGTGCGGGGGGGCATTTCAGATACGCAGTATTTT. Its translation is CAWSVRGGISDTQYF.

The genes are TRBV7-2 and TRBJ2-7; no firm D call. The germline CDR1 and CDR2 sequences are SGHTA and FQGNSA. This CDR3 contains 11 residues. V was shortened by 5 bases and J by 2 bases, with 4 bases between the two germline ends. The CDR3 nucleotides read TGTGCCAGCAGCACTACCTACGAGCAGTACTTC. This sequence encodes CASSTTYEQYF.

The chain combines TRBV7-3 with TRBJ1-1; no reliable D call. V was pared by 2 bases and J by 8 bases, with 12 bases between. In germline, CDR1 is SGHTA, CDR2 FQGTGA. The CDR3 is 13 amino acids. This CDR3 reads CASSLGPRGEAFF. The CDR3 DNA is TGTGCCAGCAGCTTAGGCCCCCGGGGAGAAGCTTTCTTT. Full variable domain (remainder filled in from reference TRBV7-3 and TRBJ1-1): GAGVSQTPSNKVTEKGKYVELRCDPISGHTALYWYRQSLGQGPEFLIYFQGTGAADDSGLPNDRFFAVRPEGSVSTLKIQRTERGDSAVYLCASSLGPRGEAFFGQGTRLTVV.